This entry lists 23 T cell receptor beta chains sequenced from one sample in a study of T cells in localized non-small cell lung cancer. Clones were sequenced by immunoSEQ multiplex PCR, and TCRdb holds only the in-frame ones, with some missing. The repertoire holds 2,500 to 3,000 clones, with 25% to 35% as singletons. The input for sequencing was lung tumor tissue, taken before any cancer treatment. The receptors come from a man between 18 and 50 years old with stage I lung adenocarcinoma.

V usage is TRBV7-5 and J usage is TRBJ1-5; TRBD1 reflects the table's D call only, with no check against the DNA. TRBV7-5 is marked as a pseudogene. The CDR3 covers 16 residues. CDR3 sequence reads: CASSWGPSRGNQPQHF. For the CDR3, the DNA is TGTGCCAGCAGCTGGGGCCCCTCCCGGGGCAATCAGCCCCAGCATTTT.

This clone was seen a few times. The V call is TRBV30, the J call TRBJ2-7; perhaps TRBD2 as D (5 bases). V lost 1 base to trimming and J lost 7 bases, with 11 bases between them. Germline V lookup: CDR1 GTSNPN, CDR2 SVGIG (reference sequence). The CDR3 sequence is 12 residues long. The CDR3 protein is CAWSGGVREQYF. In nucleotides, the CDR3 is TGTGCCTGGAGTGGGGGAGTGAGGGAGCAGTACTTC.

J is TRBJ2-3 and V is TRBV23-1; D may correspond to TRBD1 or TRBD2 (6 bases each). TRBV23-1 is known as an ORF, though its function is uncertain. Trimming removed 3 bases at V and 4 bases at J, with 14 bases between. The CDR3 contains 15 residues. The CDR3 DNA reads as TGCGCCAGCAGTCAGAGCGTGGGGGGCTCAGATACGCAGTATTTT. It is translated as CASSQSVGGSDTQYF.

The chain links TRBV11-3 to TRBJ2-5, with 12 bases fitting TRBD2. The CDR3 is 16 residues long. V lost 5 bases and J lost 3; bases outside the gene matches: 7. Germline-derived CDR1 and CDR2 are SGHNT and YENEEA. The CDR3 is CASSQGGLAGKETQYF. The CDR3 region has the DNA TGTGCCAGCAGCCAAGGAGGACTAGCGGGGAAAGAGACCCAGTACTTC.

This clone was counted a few times. The rearrangement links TRBV11-3 to TRBJ1-2; D not certain. CDR1 is SGHNT and CDR2 is YENEEA in the germline V gene. V gave up 5 bases and J gave up 0 bases, with 16 bases separating them. There are 16 residues in the CDR3. CDR3 in amino acids: CASSQGTSSANYGYTF. CDR3 nucleotides: TGTGCCAGCAGCCAAGGAACCAGTAGCGCTAACTATGGCTACACCTTC.

This chain links TRBV28 with TRBJ1-5; weak D call: TRBD1 (6 bases). The CDR3 is 16 residues long. The V and J ends lost 6 bases and 1 base respectively, with 16 bases between them. Per germline, CDR1 MDHEN and CDR2 SYDVKM. CDR3 loop: CASSRQGSASNQPQHF. DNA of the CDR3: TGTGCCAGCAGCCGCCAGGGGTCAGCCAGCAATCAGCCCCAGCATTTT.

V and J are TRBV6-8 and TRBJ1-2; the match to TRBD1 covers 8 bases. V shed 6 bases, J shed 4 bases, and the junction held 4 bases outside the gene matches. The CDR3 totals 13 residues. Germline CDR1 reads MNHGY; CDR2 reads SAAAGT. The CDR3 sequence is CASSAGQGYGYTF. Written as DNA, the CDR3 is TGTGCCAGCAGCGCCGGACAGGGCTATGGCTACACCTTC.

The V and J genes are TRBV6-8 and TRBJ2-5; D assignment may be TRBD1 or TRBD2 (7 bases each). Looked up from germline, CDR1 is MNHGY and CDR2 is SAAAGT. Trimming removed 7 bases from V and 2 bases from J, with 11 bases in between. This CDR3 region has 13 residues. The CDR3 is CASTGGGQETQYF. CDR3 bases: TGTGCCAGCACAGGGGGGGGACAAGAGACCCAGTACTTC.

Only a few counts were recorded for this clone. V and J are TRBV29-1 and TRBJ1-1; D might be TRBD1 (5 bases). The CDR3 sequence is 14 residues long. Looked up from germline, CDR1 is SQVTM and CDR2 is ANQGSEA. V was shortened by 4 bases and J by 5 bases, with 17 bases between the two germline ends. The CDR3 here is CSVGTEGFGTEAFF. CDR3 in DNA: TGCAGCGTTGGAACGGAGGGGTTTGGTACTGAAGCTTTCTTT.

This clone was seen a handful of times. Germline and junction disagree at one end, which may indicate a read error. The chain links TRBV6-8 to TRBJ1-5; weak D call: TRBD1 (6 bases). In germline, CDR1 is MNHGY, CDR2 SAAAGT. CDR3 length: 14 residues. The CDR3 DNA follows: TGTGCCATCAGTGCGATACAGGGCGCTCAGCCCCAGCATTTT. Translated, it gives CAISAIQGAQPQHF.

This clone was seen only a few times. The chain links TRBV18 to TRBJ1-1; no definite D call. Germline-derived CDR1 and CDR2 are KGHSH and LQKENI. Trimming took off 3 bases at V and 2 bases at J, with 7 bases between the two ends. This CDR3 is 13 amino acids long. CDR3 nucleotide sequence: TGTGCCAGCTCACCCGCAGACAACACTGAAGCTTTCTTT. Its protein is CASSPADNTEAFF.

A few counts support this clone. This chain uses TRBV28 with TRBJ1-2; D gene ambiguous. Germline V gene lookup returns CDR1 MDHEN and CDR2 SYDVKM. V lost 5 bases and J lost 1, with 11 bases in between. The CDR3 length is 14 residues. The CDR3 nucleotides are TGTGCCAGCAGTGTAAGGGAAATTAACTATGGCTACACCTTC. Translated: CASSVREINYGYTF.

This sequence joins TRBV6-8 and TRBJ2-3, with a tentative D call TRBD2 (6 bases). CDR1 MNHGY and CDR2 SAAAGT come from the germline V gene. The CDR3 runs 13 residues. Trimming shortened V by 8 bases and J by 13 bases, and 22 bases separated the two germline ends. The CDR3 spells CASSIVSGGRKYF. CDR3 nucleotides: TGTGCCAGCTCAATCGTGAGCGGAGGGAGGAAGTATTTT.

There are a few counts of this clone. This chain links TRBV29-1 with TRBJ2-1; 9 bases align to TRBD2. V dropped 8 bases and J dropped 7; count of bases not matched to a gene: 9. This CDR3 comprises 13 residues. CDR1 and CDR2 from the germline V gene are SQVTM and ANQGSEA. CDR3 in DNA: TGCAGCACTTGGCTAGCGGGGATTAATGAGCAGTTCTTC. It yields the protein CSTWLAGINEQFF.

This clone appeared a few times. V gene TRBV1 combines with J gene TRBJ1-2; TRBD1, the D gene given by the table, was not confirmed from the DNA. TRBV1 is a listed pseudogene. The CDR3 totals 15 residues. The CDR3 protein is CASSHSPPGNYGYTF. The CDR3 DNA is TGCGCCAGCAGCCACTCTCCCCCAGGGAACTATGGCTACACCTTC.

The chain uses TRBV19 and TRBJ2-1, with D possibly TRBD2 on 5 matching bases. The CDR3 is made up of 13 amino acids. Trimming stripped 8 bases from V and 3 bases from J, with 11 bases between. The germline CDR1 and CDR2 sequences are LNHDA and SQIVND (reference sequence). The CDR3 bases are TGTGCCAGTCGGCCGGCGGGCTACAATGAGCAGTTCTTC. Its protein is CASRPAGYNEQFF.

This clone was detected a few times. V usage is TRBV4-1 and J usage is TRBJ2-7, with TRBD1 matching over 9 bases. This CDR3 has 13 residues. From germline, CDR1 is MGHRA and CDR2 YSYEKL. Trimming took 4 bases from V and 6 from J; bases not matched to a gene: 4. The CDR3 spells CASSLGQGSEQYF. Written as DNA, the CDR3 is TGCGCCAGCAGCCTGGGACAGGGCTCCGAGCAGTACTTC.

There are a few counts of this clone. The chain joins TRBV28 to TRBJ1-2, with TRBD1 identical over 7 bases. V lost 6 bases and J lost 4; bases outside the gene matches: 5. The CDR3 totals 13 residues. Per germline, CDR1 MDHEN and CDR2 SYDVKM. Here the CDR3 DNA reads TGTGCCAGCAGCCAAGACAGGGCCTATGGCTACACCTTC. Amino acid sequence: CASSQDRAYGYTF.

The rearrangement links TRBV29-1 to TRBJ1-6; D possibly corresponds to TRBD1 (5 bases). Germline CDR1 and CDR2: SQVTM and ANQGSEA. CDR3 size: 14 residues. Deletions cut 4 bases from V and 5 bases from J, with 12 bases between. CDR3 sequence reads: CSVASGRDNSPLHF. The DNA for the CDR3 is TGCAGCGTTGCATCGGGACGCGATAATTCACCCCTCCACTTT.

This clone was detected only a few times. CDR3 sequence: CASSSSQGLENEQYF. CDR3 DNA: TGCGCCAGCAGCTCGTCACAGGGCCTGGAGAACGAGCAGTACTTC. V is TRBV5-1 and J is TRBJ2-7; tentative D call: TRBD1 (6 bases). CDR1 is SGHRS, CDR2 YFSETQ, per germline. The germline V and J ends were trimmed by 3 bases and 5 bases, with 18 bases remaining between them. The CDR3 loop spans 15 amino acids.

The V call is TRBV7-5, the J call TRBJ2-6. TRBV7-5 constitutes a pseudogene. The CDR3 runs to 15 residues. The CDR3 DNA follows: TGTGCCAGCAGCTTGGATAGTCCTGGGGCCAACGTCCTGACTTTC. This codes for CASSLDSPGANVLTF.

This clone is large in the sample. This chain links TRBV29-1 with TRBJ1-1, with 8 positions matching TRBD1. Germline V gene lookup returns CDR1 SQVTM and CDR2 ANQGSEA. V lost 6 bases, J lost 2 bases, and 5 bases stayed unmatched. The CDR3 has 13 amino acids. The DNA for the CDR3 is TGCAGCGTACAGGGGGTCGGAAACACTGAAGCTTTCTTT. Translated: CSVQGVGNTEAFF.

V gene TRBV25-1 combines with J gene TRBJ2-5, with 7 bases lining up with TRBD1. Per germline, CDR1 MGHDK and CDR2 SYGVNS. Losses at the gene ends were 8 bases for V and 2 bases for J; bases not matched to a gene: 8. This CDR3 region has 14 residues. CDR3 DNA sequence: TGTGCCAGCGCCCGACAGGGCCATCAAGAGACCCAGTACTTC. Protein: CASARQGHQETQYF.